The 27 T cell receptor beta chains in this list originate from one sample, sequenced in a study of T-cell memory formation after mild COVID-19. From the 5' RACE reads, TCRdb called clonotypes with MiXCR, one entry per CDR3 protein. There are just under 550,000 distinct CDR3 sequences in the sample; just over 20% occur only once, and around 13% lies in the top ten. Specimen: PBMCs or a T cell subset sorted from them (not recorded which). The receptors here all came from an adult woman who had mild COVID-19 (a few samples of this study predate the infection). Cell type and time point are not known.

The chain uses TRBV20-1 and TRBJ1-1; 8 bases agree with TRBD1. Trimming removed 4 bases from V and 4 bases from J; junction bases left unmatched: 5. This CDR3 has 13 residues. Germline V lookup: CDR1 DFQATT, CDR2 SNEGSKA (reference sequence). The CDR3 region is CSAISQGVTEAFF. The CDR3 nucleotides read TGCAGTGCTATCTCACAGGGGGTCACTGAAGCTTTCTTT.

The sample holds a few counts of this clonotype. The chain uses TRBV12-3 or TRBV12-4 and TRBJ1-1; D possibly corresponds to TRBD1 (6 bases). This CDR3 has 14 amino acids. Between the trimmed V and J ends, which lost 7 bases and 5 bases, there was a span of 17 bases. This chain's CDR3 is CASTLEAGATEAFF. The CDR3 bases are TGTGCCAGCACCCTTGAGGCGGGGGCGACTGAAGCTTTCTTT.

This sequence joins TRBV3-1 and TRBJ2-1, with TRBD2 as a possible D gene (5 bases). V was cut by 7 bases and J by 5 bases, with 15 bases left in between. The length of the CDR3 is 14 residues. CDR1 and CDR2 (germline): LGHDT, YNNKEL (reference sequence). The CDR3 sequence is CASTLGLGNNEQFF. The CDR3 nucleotides read TGTGCCAGCACCCTAGGACTCGGCAACAATGAGCAGTTCTTC.

This clonotype occurred a few times. J is TRBJ2-1 and V is TRBV29-1, with 9 bases matching TRBD2. The V gene's germline CDR1 is SQVTM and CDR2 ANQGSEA. CDR3 length equals 15 residues. V was clipped by 7 bases and J by 3 bases; unmatched bases: 10. Here the CDR3 DNA reads TGCAGCGGGAGAGAAGCGGGGGGACGCTACAATGAGCAGTTCTTC. Its translation: CSGREAGGRYNEQFF.

This sequence joins TRBV20-1 and TRBJ2-5, with D perhaps TRBD1 or TRBD2 (5 bases each). This CDR3 contains 13 residues. Trimming pared 6 bases from V and 1 base from J, leaving 12 bases between. Germline CDR1 and CDR2: DFQATT and SNEGSKA (reference sequence). The CDR3 loop is CSATKGTQETQYF. The CDR3 nucleotides are TGCAGTGCAACAAAGGGGACCCAAGAGACCCAGTACTTC.

The J gene is TRBJ1-1, the V gene TRBV11-2; 8 bases match TRBD1. CDR3 length: 15 amino acids. Losses at the gene ends were 3 bases for V and 6 bases for J; bases not matched to a gene: 9. The germline V gene has CDR1 SGHAT and CDR2 FQNNGV. The CDR3 sequence is CASSLTWDRRAEAFF. The DNA of the CDR3 is TGTGCCAGCAGCTTGACCTGGGACAGGAGAGCTGAAGCTTTCTTT.

There are many counts of this clonotype. The CDR3 loop reads CASSGTGNTGELFF. The CDR3 nucleotides read TGCGCCAGCAGCGGGACAGGGAACACCGGGGAGCTGTTTTTT. The chain joins TRBV5-1 to TRBJ2-2; TRBD1 matches 8 bases. V trimming: 4 bases; J trimming: 1 base; junction bases outside the gene matches: 0. CDR3 length: 14 residues. Germline V CDR1 and CDR2: SGHRS, YFSETQ. The full variable domain, with the rest looked up from reference TRBV5-1 and TRBJ2-2, is KAGVTQTPRYLIKTRGQQVTLSCSPISGHRSVSWYQQTPGQGLQFLFEYFSETQRNKGNFPGRFSGRQFSNSRSEMNVSTLELGDSALYLCASSGTGNTGELFFGEGSRLTVL.

This chain connects TRBV7-9 to TRBJ1-6; D may be TRBD1 (5 bases). Germline V gene sequence: CDR1 SEHNR, CDR2 FQNEAQ (reference sequence). V was pared by 3 bases and J by 6 bases, with 9 bases between. This CDR3 is 14 amino acids long. CDR3 nucleotides: TGTGCCAGCAGCTTTACGGGGGGTAATTCACCCCTCCACTTT. Its translation is CASSFTGGNSPLHF.

This clonotype was observed a handful of times. The genes are TRBV7-8 and TRBJ2-3; TRBD2 matches at 9 bases. V gave up 5 bases and J gave up 4 bases; unmatched junction bases: 7. Germline CDR1 reads SGHVS; CDR2 reads FQNEAQ. CDR3 length: 15 residues. CDR3 in DNA: TGTGCCAGCAGCCCGCGGGGGGGCCTCGCAGATACGCAGTATTTT. This gives the protein CASSPRGGLADTQYF.

Here the CDR3 reads CASSVTGGGNQPQHF. CDR3 bases: TGTGCCAGCAGCGTGACAGGGGGCGGCAATCAGCCCCAGCATTTT. This chain joins TRBV7-3 and TRBJ1-5; TRBD1 aligns across 10 bases. There are 15 residues in the CDR3. V shed 5 bases, J shed 2 bases, and the junction held 3 bases outside the gene matches. Germline assignment: CDR1 SGHTA and CDR2 FQGTGA.

Many counts were recorded for this clonotype. A junction boundary mismatches the germline segment, possibly from a read error. CDR3 sequence reads: CASSKGGLGTYNEQFF. Written as DNA, the CDR3 is TGTGCCAGCAGTAAGGGGGGACTAGGGACCTACAATGAGCAGTTCTTC. This chain uses TRBV19 with TRBJ2-1; 8 nucleotides line up with TRBD2. The CDR3 consists of 16 residues. Germline loops: CDR1 LNHDA, CDR2 SQIVND (reference sequence).

This clonotype was picked up a small number of times. The DNA for the CDR3 is TGTGCCAGCAGCCCGGGACAGTTAAGCAACGGGGAGCTGTTTTTT. It translates to CASSPGQLSNGELFF. The J gene is TRBJ2-2, the V gene TRBV7-2; 7 positions match TRBD1. Trimming cost V 5 bases and J 7 bases; bases outside gene matches: 10. The CDR3 length is 15 residues. Germline V gene sequence: CDR1 SGHTA, CDR2 FQGNSA.

This clonotype was seen more than once but under ten times. The V call is TRBV7-3, the J call TRBJ2-7, with 9 bases that match TRBD2. Germline CDR1 reads SGHTA; CDR2 reads FQGTGA. The CDR3 runs to 13 residues. V lost 3 bases and J lost 7; bases outside the gene matches: 4. The CDR3 bases are TGTGCCAGCAGCTTCGAGCTAGCGGGAGAGCAGTACTTC. Translating gives CASSFELAGEQYF.

The chain carries TRBV7-9 and TRBJ2-1; D unresolved. The V gene's germline CDR1 is SEHNR and CDR2 FQNEAQ (reference sequence). This CDR3 spans 16 amino acids. V lost 3 bases and J lost 0, with 12 bases in between. DNA for the CDR3: TGTGCCAGCAGCTTGATAAGCAGCCGCTCCTACAATGAGCAGTTCTTC. Amino acids: CASSLISSRSYNEQFF.

In its sample, this clonotype was seen a few times. This chain uses TRBV20-1 with TRBJ1-6; 10 positions agree with TRBD1. CDR1 DFQATT and CDR2 SNEGSKA come from the germline V gene (reference sequence). The CDR3 consists of 15 residues. J lost 8 bases, V lost 3 bases, and 7 bases had no gene match. CDR3 DNA sequence: TGCAGTGCTAGGCTCCGGGACAGGGGACATTCACCCCTCCACTTT. It codes for CSARLRDRGHSPLHF.

This chain links TRBV5-1 with TRBJ2-7; 10 positions match TRBD1. The CDR3 loop spans 16 amino acids. V trimming: 3 bases; J trimming: 3 bases; junction bases outside the gene matches: 9. The V gene's germline CDR1 is SGHRS and CDR2 YFSETQ. CDR3 in amino acids: CASSYHTGTGDYEQYF. The CDR3 DNA reads TGCGCCAGCAGCTATCATACCGGGACAGGGGACTACGAGCAGTACTTC.

The chain uses TRBV7-2 and TRBJ2-1; D unclear. Germline lookup yields CDR1 SGHTA and CDR2 FQGNSA. V lost 1 base to trimming and J lost 3 bases, with 16 bases between them. The CDR3 is made up of 17 amino acids. The CDR3 sequence is CASSLGRVPPIYNEQFF. CDR3 coding DNA: TGTGCCAGCAGCTTAGGTAGGGTCCCTCCTATCTACAATGAGCAGTTCTTC.

The chain couples TRBV7-9 to TRBJ2-4; 7 bases agree with TRBD2. Germline CDR1 SEHNR, CDR2 FQNEAQ (reference sequence). V lost 1 base and J lost 3; bases outside the gene matches: 6. The CDR3 has 16 residues. CDR3 DNA sequence: TGTGCCAGCAGCTTAGTAGCCGGGGGGATCAAAAACATTCAGTACTTC. This encodes CASSLVAGGIKNIQYF.

The table lists this clonotype with a few counts. The chain links TRBV6-6 to TRBJ2-3, with 8 bases aligning to TRBD1. J lost 4 bases, V lost 9 bases, and 6 bases had no gene match. Germline V gene lookup returns CDR1 MNHNY and CDR2 SVGAGI (reference sequence). This CDR3 comprises 13 residues. CDR3 region: CASKQGAADTQYF. CDR3 DNA: TGTGCCAGTAAGCAGGGGGCGGCAGATACGCAGTATTTT.

There are many counts of this clonotype. V is TRBV20-1 and J is TRBJ1-5; 9 bases align to TRBD1. The V and J ends lost 0 bases and 0 bases, in that order; junction bases with no gene match: 21. Germline values: CDR1 DFQATT, CDR2 SNEGSKA (reference sequence). The CDR3 totals 22 residues. The CDR3 spells CSARDDRDRERGIGYSNQPQHF. The CDR3 DNA is TGCAGTGCTAGAGATGACCGGGACAGGGAAAGGGGTATTGGATATAGCAATCAGCCCCAGCATTTT.

This clonotype was observed a handful of times. The V gene is TRBV6-4, the J gene TRBJ2-1; TRBD1 matches 7 bases. Trimming took 5 bases from V and 5 from J; bases not matched to a gene: 6. CDR3 length equals 14 residues. The germline gives CDR1 MRHNA, CDR2 SNTAGT. The CDR3 DNA sequence: TGTGCCAGCAGTAGACAGGGTGTGGACAATGAGCAGTTCTTC. It encodes CASSRQGVDNEQFF.

This clonotype was seen more than once but under ten times. DNA for the CDR3: TGTGCCAGCAGAAAACCTCAGGGGGGCTACACCTTC. Translated: CASRKPQGGYTF. V gene TRBV7-8 combines with J gene TRBJ1-2; perhaps TRBD1 as D (6 bases). Trimming took off 6 bases at V and 8 bases at J, with 13 bases between the two ends. This CDR3 comprises 12 residues. The germline V gene has CDR1 SGHVS and CDR2 FQNEAQ.

This clonotype has more than one count but fewer than ten. The V and J genes are TRBV7-6 and TRBJ2-2, with 15 bases fitting TRBD2. CDR3 length: 17 amino acids. J lost 5 bases, V lost 0 bases, and 1 base had no gene match. Per the germline V gene, CDR1 is SGHVS and CDR2 is FNYEAQ. The CDR3 sequence is CASSLAGLAGGTGELFF. The CDR3 DNA reads TGTGCCAGCAGCTTAGCCGGACTAGCGGGAGGGACCGGGGAGCTGTTTTTT.

This clonotype occurred a few times. This chain links TRBV9 with TRBJ2-5; D call uncertain. The CDR3 covers 13 residues. V was pared by 1 base and J by 5 bases, with 9 bases between. Germline CDR1 and CDR2: SGDLS and YYNGEE. CDR3 in amino acids: CASSVSLRETQYF. The CDR3 coding sequence is TGTGCCAGCAGCGTATCTTTACGGGAGACCCAGTACTTC.

CDR3 in amino acids: CSAGGPGQGARRNTEAFF. The CDR3 DNA reads as TGCAGTGCTGGAGGACCGGGACAGGGGGCGCGAAGGAACACTGAAGCTTTCTTT. The chain links TRBV20-1 to TRBJ1-1, with 12 bases matching TRBD1. The CDR3 has 18 amino acids. Germline trimming cut 5 bases from V and 1 base from J; bases unmatched to any gene: 14. Germline V gene lookup returns CDR1 DFQATT and CDR2 SNEGSKA (reference sequence).

The chain has TRBV11-2 and TRBJ2-7, with D tentatively TRBD2 (6 bases). Germline CDR1 and CDR2: SGHAT and FQNNGV. CDR3 length: 17 amino acids. V lost 1 base and J lost 3, with 19 bases in between. The CDR3 nucleotides are TGTGCCAGCAGCTTAGGACGCCCCGGGAGTCACATCTACGAGCAGTACTTC. It encodes CASSLGRPGSHIYEQYF.

A few counts support this clonotype. V is TRBV20-1 and J is TRBJ1-1, with D tentatively TRBD1 (6 bases). The length of the CDR3 is 14 residues. Per germline, CDR1 DFQATT and CDR2 SNEGSKA (reference sequence). V was cut by 4 bases and J by 5 bases, with 17 bases left in between. The CDR3 spells CSAIRDTLGTEAFF. The CDR3 coding sequence is TGCAGTGCTATACGGGACACTTTAGGGACTGAAGCTTTCTTT.